The present TCR beta chain was sequenced within a study of high-grade serous ovarian cancer treatment subgroups. Whole-study context: On average, 14,192 reads and 6,500 to 8,000 unique TCR beta rearrangements were obtained per sample. Study-wide points: Spatial context was lost because tumors were sequenced in bulk. Repertoire similarity ranged roughly 0.095 to 0.8 between tumors of one patient.

Notes on this clone: Its antigen is not identified.

TCRdb's table, derived via immunoSEQ multiplex PCR, lists solely in-frame clones and lacks some. The sample lists more than 15,000 clones, around 75% occurring once. The tumor samples were collected prior to definitive surgery or chemotherapy. Trimming removed 3 bases at V and 4 bases at J, with 6 bases between. Germline loops: CDR1 LNHDA, CDR2 SQIVND (reference sequence). This CDR3 is built from 13 residues. This TCR came from a human donor with high-grade serous ovarian cancer. The sequenced material came from tumor tissue. This chain links TRBV19 with TRBJ2-2, with a tentative D call TRBD2 (6 bases). This CDR3 reads CASSMGGTGELFF. CDR3 in DNA: TGTGCCAGTAGTATGGGGGGCACCGGGGAGCTGTTTTTT.